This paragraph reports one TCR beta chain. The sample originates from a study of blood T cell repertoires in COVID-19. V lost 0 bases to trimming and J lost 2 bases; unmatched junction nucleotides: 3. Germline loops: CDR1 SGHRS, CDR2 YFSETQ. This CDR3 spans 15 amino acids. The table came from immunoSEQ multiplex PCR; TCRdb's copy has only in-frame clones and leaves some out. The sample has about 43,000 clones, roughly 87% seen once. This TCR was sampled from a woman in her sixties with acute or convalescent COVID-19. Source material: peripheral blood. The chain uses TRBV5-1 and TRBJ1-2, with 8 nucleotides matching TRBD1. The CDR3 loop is CASSLVQGANYGYTF. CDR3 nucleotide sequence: TGCGCCAGCAGCTTGGTGCAGGGGGCAAACTATGGCTACACCTTC.